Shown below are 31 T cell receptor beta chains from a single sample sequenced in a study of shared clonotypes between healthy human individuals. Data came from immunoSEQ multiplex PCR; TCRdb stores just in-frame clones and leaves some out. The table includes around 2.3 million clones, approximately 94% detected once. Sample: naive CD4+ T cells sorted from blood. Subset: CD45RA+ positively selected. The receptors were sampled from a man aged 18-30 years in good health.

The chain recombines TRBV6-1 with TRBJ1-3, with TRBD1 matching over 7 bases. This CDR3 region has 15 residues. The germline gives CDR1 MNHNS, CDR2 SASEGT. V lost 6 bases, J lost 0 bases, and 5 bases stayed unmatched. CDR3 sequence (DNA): TGTGCCAGCAGGACAGGGCCAATCTCTGGAAACACCATATATTTT. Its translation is CASRTGPISGNTIYF.

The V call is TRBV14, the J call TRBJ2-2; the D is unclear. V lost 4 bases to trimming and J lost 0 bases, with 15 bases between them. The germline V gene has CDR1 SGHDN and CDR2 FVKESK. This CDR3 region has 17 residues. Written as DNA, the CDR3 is TGTGCCAGCAGCCCCGCACCAATGTTCGCGAACACCGGGGAGCTGTTTTTT. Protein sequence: CASSPAPMFANTGELFF.

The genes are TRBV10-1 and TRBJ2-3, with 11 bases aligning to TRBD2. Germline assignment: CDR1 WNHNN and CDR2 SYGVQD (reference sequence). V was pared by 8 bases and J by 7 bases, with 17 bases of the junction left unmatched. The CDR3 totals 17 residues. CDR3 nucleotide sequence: TGCGCCAGCTCCTCGGGAGAGGGACTAGCGGAGCCGAATACGCAGTATTTT. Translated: CASSSGEGLAEPNTQYF.

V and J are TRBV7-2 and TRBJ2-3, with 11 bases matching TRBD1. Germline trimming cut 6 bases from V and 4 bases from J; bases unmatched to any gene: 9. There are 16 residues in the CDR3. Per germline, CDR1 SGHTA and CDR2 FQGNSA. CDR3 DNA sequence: TGTGCCAGCAGACATGAACCGGGACAGGGGGCAGATACGCAGTATTTT. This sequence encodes CASRHEPGQGADTQYF.

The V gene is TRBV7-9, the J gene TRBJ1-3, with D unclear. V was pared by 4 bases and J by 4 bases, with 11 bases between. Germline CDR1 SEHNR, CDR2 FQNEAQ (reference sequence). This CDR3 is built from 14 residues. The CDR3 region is CASSSGLYGNTIYF. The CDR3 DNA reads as TGTGCCAGCAGCTCTGGGTTATACGGAAACACCATATATTTT.

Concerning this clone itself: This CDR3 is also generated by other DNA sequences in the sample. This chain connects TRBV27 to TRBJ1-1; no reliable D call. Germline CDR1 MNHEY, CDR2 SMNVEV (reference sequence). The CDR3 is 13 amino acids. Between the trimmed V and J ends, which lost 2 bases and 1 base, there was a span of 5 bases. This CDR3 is CASSLSPNTEAFF. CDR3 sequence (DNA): TGTGCCAGCAGTTTAAGCCCGAACACTGAAGCTTTCTTT.

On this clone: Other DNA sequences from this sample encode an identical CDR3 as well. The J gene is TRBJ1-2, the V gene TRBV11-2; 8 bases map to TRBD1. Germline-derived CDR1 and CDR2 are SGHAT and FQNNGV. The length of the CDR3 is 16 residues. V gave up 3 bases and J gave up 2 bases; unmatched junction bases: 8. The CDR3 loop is CASSLAGTGANYGYTF. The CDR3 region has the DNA TGTGCCAGCAGCTTGGCCGGGACAGGCGCAAACTATGGCTACACCTTC.

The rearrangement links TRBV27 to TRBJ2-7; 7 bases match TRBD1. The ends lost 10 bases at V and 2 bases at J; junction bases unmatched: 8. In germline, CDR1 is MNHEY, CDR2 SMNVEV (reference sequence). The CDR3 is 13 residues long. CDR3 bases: TGTGCCACAACCAGACAGGGAACCTACGAGCAGTACTTC. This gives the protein CATTRQGTYEQYF.

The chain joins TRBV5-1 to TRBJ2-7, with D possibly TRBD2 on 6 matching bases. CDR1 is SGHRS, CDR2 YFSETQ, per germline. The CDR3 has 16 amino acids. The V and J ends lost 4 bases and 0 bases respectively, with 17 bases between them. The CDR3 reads CASSPGSSASSYEQYF. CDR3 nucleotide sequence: TGCGCCAGCAGCCCCGGGAGTAGCGCAAGCTCCTACGAGCAGTACTTC.

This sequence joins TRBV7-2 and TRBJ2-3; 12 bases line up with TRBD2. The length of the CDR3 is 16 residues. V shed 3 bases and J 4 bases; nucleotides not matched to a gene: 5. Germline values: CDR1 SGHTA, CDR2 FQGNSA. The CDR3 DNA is TGTGCCAGCAGCTTTCAGGCTAGCGGGGGGGCAGATACGCAGTATTTT. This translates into CASSFQASGGADTQYF. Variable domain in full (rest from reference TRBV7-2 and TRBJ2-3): GAGVSQSPSNKVTEKGKDVELRCDPISGHTALYWYRQSLGQGLEFLIYFQGNSAPDKSGLPSDRFSAERTGGSVSTLTIQRTQQEDSAVYLCASSFQASGGADTQYFGPGTRLTVL.

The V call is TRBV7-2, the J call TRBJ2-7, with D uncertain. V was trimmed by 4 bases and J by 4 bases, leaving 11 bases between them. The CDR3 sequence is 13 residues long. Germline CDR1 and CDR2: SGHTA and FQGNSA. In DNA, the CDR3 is TGTGCCAGCAGCTACACAACCAGATACGAGCAGTACTTC. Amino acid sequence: CASSYTTRYEQYF.

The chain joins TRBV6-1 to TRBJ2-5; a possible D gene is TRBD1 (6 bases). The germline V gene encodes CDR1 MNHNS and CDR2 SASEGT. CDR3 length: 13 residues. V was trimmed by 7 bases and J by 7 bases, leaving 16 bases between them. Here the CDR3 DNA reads TGTGCCAGCACCACCGCTAGGGGGAGGACCCAGTACTTC. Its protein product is CASTTARGRTQYF.

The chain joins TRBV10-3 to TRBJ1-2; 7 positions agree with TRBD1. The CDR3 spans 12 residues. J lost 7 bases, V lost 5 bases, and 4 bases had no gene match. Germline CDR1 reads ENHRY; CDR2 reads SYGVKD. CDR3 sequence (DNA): TGTGCCATCAGTCCGACAGGGTTTGGCTACACCTTC. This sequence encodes CAISPTGFGYTF.

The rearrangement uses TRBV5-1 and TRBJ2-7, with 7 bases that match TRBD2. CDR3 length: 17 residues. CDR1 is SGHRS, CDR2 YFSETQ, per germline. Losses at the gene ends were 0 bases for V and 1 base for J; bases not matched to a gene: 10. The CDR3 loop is CASSLAITAGESYEQYF. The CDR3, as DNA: TGCGCCAGCAGCTTGGCCATTACTGCGGGAGAATCCTACGAGCAGTACTTC.

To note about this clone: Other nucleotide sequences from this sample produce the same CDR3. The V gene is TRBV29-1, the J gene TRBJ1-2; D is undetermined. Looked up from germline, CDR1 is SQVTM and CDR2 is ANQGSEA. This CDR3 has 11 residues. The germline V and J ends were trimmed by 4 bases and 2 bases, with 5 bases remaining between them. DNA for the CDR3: TGCAGCGTTGGAGCCAACTATGGCTACACCTTC. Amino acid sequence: CSVGANYGYTF.

CDR3 bases: TGTGCCAGCAGTTACTTCGGGAAGGACACTGAAGCTTTCTTT. This gives the protein CASSYFGKDTEAFF. The chain has TRBV6-6 and TRBJ1-1; D remains ambiguous. Germline V gene lookup returns CDR1 MNHNY and CDR2 SVGAGI (reference sequence). The V end was cut by 1 base, the J end by 3 bases, with 9 bases between. The CDR3 consists of 14 residues.

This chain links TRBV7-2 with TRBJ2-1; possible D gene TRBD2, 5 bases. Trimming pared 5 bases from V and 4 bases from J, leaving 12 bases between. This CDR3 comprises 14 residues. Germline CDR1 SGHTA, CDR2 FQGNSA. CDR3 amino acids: CASSTRTGYNEQFF. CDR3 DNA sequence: TGTGCCAGCAGCACCCGGACTGGTTACAATGAGCAGTTCTTC.

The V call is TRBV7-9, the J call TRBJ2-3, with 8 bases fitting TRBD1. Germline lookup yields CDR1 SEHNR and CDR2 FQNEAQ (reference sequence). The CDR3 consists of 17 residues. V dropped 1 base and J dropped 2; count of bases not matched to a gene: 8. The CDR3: CASSLGWDRRFTDTQYF. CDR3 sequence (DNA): TGTGCCAGCAGCTTAGGGTGGGACAGGCGTTTCACAGATACGCAGTATTTT.

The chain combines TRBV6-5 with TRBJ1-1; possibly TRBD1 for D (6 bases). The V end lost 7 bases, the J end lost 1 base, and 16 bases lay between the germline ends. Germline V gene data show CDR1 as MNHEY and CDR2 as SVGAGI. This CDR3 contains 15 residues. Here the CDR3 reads CASKDRGLGNTEAFF. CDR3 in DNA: TGTGCCAGCAAGGACAGAGGATTGGGGAACACTGAAGCTTTCTTT.

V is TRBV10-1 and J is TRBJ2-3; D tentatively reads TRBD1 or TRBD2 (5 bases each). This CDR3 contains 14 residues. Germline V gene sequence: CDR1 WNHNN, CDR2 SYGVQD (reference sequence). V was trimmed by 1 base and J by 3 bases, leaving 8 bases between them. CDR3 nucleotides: TGCGCCAGCAGTGAGTGGGGACCTACAGATACGCAGTATTTT. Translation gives CASSEWGPTDTQYF.

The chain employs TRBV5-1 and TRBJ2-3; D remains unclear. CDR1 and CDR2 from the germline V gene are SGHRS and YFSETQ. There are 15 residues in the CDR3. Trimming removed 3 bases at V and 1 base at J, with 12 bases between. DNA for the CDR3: TGCGCCAGCAGCTCCGGGTCTGTGGGCACAGATACGCAGTATTTT. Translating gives CASSSGSVGTDTQYF.

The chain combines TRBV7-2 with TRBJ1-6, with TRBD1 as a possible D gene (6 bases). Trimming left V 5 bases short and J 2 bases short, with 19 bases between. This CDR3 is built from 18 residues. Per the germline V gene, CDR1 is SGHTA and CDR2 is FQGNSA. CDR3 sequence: CASSPRTVQRAYNSPLHF. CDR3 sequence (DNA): TGTGCCAGCAGCCCCAGGACAGTCCAGAGAGCCTATAATTCACCCCTCCACTTT.

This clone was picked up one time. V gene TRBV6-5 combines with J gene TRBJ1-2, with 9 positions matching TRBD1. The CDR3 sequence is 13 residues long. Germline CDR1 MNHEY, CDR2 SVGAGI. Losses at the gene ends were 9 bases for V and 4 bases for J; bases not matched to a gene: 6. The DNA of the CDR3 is TGTGCCAGTCGACAGGGGGGCGGCTATGGCTACACCTTC. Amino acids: CASRQGGGYGYTF.

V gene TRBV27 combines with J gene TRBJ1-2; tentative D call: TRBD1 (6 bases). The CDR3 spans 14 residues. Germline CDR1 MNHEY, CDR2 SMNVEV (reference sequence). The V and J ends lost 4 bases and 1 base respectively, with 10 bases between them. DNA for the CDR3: TGTGCCAGCAGTTCAGGACAGCGTAACTATGGCTACACCTTC. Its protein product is CASSSGQRNYGYTF.

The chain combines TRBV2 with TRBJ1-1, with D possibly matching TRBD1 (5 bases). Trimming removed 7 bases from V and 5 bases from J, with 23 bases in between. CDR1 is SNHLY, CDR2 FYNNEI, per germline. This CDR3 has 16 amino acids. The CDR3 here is CASTVGKGVGGTEAFF. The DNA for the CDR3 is TGTGCCAGCACTGTAGGGAAAGGGGTTGGTGGAACTGAAGCTTTCTTT.

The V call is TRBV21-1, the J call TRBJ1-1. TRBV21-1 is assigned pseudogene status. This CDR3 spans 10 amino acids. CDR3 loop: CASSPLKAFF. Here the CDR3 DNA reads TGTGCCAGCAGCCCTTTAAAAGCTTTCTTT.

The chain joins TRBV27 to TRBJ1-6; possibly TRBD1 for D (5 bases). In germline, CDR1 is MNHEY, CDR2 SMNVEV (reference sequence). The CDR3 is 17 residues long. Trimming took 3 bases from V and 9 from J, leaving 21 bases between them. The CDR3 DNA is TGTGCCAGCAGTTTGTGGGCCACACAGGTCGGCGGTTCACCCCTCCACTTT. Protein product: CASSLWATQVGGSPLHF.

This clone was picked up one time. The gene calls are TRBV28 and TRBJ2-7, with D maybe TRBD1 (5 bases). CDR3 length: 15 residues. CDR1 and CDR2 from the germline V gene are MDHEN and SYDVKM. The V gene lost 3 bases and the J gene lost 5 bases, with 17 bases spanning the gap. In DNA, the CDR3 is TGTGCCAGCAGTTTGATTGCAGGGCCCCAGCACGAGCAGTACTTC. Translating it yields CASSLIAGPQHEQYF. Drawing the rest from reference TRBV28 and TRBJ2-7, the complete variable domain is DVKVTQSSRYLVKRTGEKVFLECVQDMDHENMFWYRQDPGLGLRLIYFSYDVKMKEKGDIPEGYSVSREKKERFSLILESASTNQTSMYLCASSLIAGPQHEQYFGPGTRLTVT.

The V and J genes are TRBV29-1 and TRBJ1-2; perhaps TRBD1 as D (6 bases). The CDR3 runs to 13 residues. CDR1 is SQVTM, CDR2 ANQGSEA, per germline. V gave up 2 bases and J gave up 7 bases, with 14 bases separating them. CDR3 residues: CSVEWGQVLGYTF. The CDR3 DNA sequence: TGCAGCGTTGAATGGGGGCAGGTGCTTGGCTACACCTTC. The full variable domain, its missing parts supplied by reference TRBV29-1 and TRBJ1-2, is SAVISQKPSRDICQRGTSLTIQCQVDSQVTMMFWYRQQPGQSLTLIATANQGSEATYESGFVIDKFPISRPNLTFSTLTVSNMSPEDSSIYLCSVEWGQVLGYTFGSGTRLTVV.

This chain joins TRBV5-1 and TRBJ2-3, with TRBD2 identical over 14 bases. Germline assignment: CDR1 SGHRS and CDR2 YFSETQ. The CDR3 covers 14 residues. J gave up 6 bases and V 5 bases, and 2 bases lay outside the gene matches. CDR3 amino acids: CASRTSGGADTQYF. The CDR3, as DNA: TGCGCCAGCAGGACTAGCGGGGGGGCGGATACGCAGTATTTT.

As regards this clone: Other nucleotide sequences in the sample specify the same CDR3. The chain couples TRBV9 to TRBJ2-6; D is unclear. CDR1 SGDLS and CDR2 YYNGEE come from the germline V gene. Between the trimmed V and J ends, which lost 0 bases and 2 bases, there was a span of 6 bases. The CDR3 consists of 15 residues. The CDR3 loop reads CASSVEGAGANVLTF. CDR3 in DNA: TGTGCCAGCAGCGTAGAAGGAGCTGGGGCCAACGTCCTGACTTTC.